The rows below give T cell receptor beta chains drawn from one sample of a study of T-cell reconstitution after alpha-beta-depleted transplantation in children. TCRdb passed the PCR reads through MiXCR, listing each CDR3 protein once. The table shows approximately 500,000 distinct CDR3 sequences, with roughly 30% occurring only once. The source was PBMCs, collected before TCRalphabeta/CD19-depleted stem cell transplant. Every receptor here comes from a boy younger than two with Wiskott-Aldrich syndrome, due to receive a stem cell transplant. The CDR3 runs from the conserved cysteine through the conserved F or W. The D gene is left open where the match is weak. Rows may omit the clone size; those that give it use once, few, many or a size class.

J | size | D | V | CDR3 | DNA
TRBJ2-7 | . | TRBD2 | TRBV5-1 | CASSSGFGRPSYEQYF | TGCGCCAGCAGTTCAGGATTCGGGAGGCCCTCCTACGAGCAGTACTTC
TRBJ1-1 | . | . | TRBV27 | CASSSEMPGHRKAFF | TGTGCCAGCAGTTCAGAGATGCCCGGGCATCGTAAAGCTTTCTTT
TRBJ2-7 | . | . | TRBV20-1 | CSARDGGGLGEQYF | TGCAGTGCTAGAGATGGTGGGGGGCTGGGCGAGCAGTACTTC
TRBJ2-2 | . | . | TRBV10-3 | CAISPGLDTGELFF | TGTGCCATCAGTCCTGGGTTGGACACCGGGGAGCTGTTTTTT
TRBJ2-1 | . | . | TRBV7-2 | CASRADRSSYNEQFF | TGTGCCAGCAGAGCCGATAGGAGCTCCTACAATGAGCAGTTCTTC
TRBJ2-5 | . | TRBD1 | TRBV12-3/TRBV12-4 | CASSPDRTYQETQYF | TGTGCCAGCAGCCCGGACAGGACCTACCAAGAGACCCAGTACTTC
TRBJ1-5 | . | TRBD1 | TRBV5-1 | CASSDLPGQVYSNQPQHF | TGCGCCAGCAGCGACCTACCGGGACAGGTCTATAGCAATCAGCCCCAGCATTTT
TRBJ2-1 | . | . | TRBV9 | CASSAQGLGRSSYNEQFF | TGTGCCAGCAGCGCACAGGGTTTGGGGAGAAGCTCCTACAATGAGCAGTTCTTC
TRBJ2-4 | . | . | TRBV5-1 | CASSLGTPYIQYF | TGCGCCAGCAGCTTGGGGACGCCCTACATTCAGTACTTC
TRBJ1-4 | few | . | TRBV21-1 | CASSEDSWNEKLFF | TGTGCCAGCAGCGAGGACAGTTGGAATGAAAAACTGTTTTTT
TRBJ2-3 | . | . | TRBV20-1 | CSAGGRIPPDTQYF | TGCAGTGCCGGGGGGCGCATTCCCCCAGATACGCAGTATTTT
TRBJ1-5 | . | TRBD1 | TRBV24-1 | CATSSGQGNQPQHF | TGTGCCACCAGCTCAGGACAGGGCAATCAGCCCCAGCATTTT
TRBJ2-7 | many | . | TRBV11-2 | CASSLGPRGEQYF | TGTGCCAGCAGCTTAGGTCCCAGGGGTGAGCAGTACTTC
TRBJ2-1 | few | TRBD2 | TRBV10-2 | CASSAPGLAYEQFF | TGCGCCAGCAGTGCACCGGGACTAGCATACGAGCAGTTCTTC
TRBJ2-2 | few | . | TRBV20-1 | CSARRGPDGELFF | TGCAGTGCCCGCAGGGGCCCAGACGGGGAGCTGTTTTTT
TRBJ2-7 | few | . | TRBV5-1 | CASSWGRDTSYEQYF | TGCGCCAGCAGCTGGGGAAGAGACACGTCCTACGAGCAGTACTTC
TRBJ2-7 | few | . | TRBV7-2 | CASSLYSRNEQYF | TGTGCCAGCAGCTTATATAGTAGGAACGAGCAGTACTTC
TRBJ2-2 | . | . | TRBV5-1 | CASSRDAANTGELFF | TGCGCCAGCAGCCGGGACGCCGCGAACACCGGGGAGCTGTTTTTT
TRBJ1-1 | . | . | TRBV27 | CASSPHRRGGGTEAFF | TGTGCCAGCAGTCCCCATCGGAGGGGCGGGGGGACTGAAGCTTTCTTT
TRBJ2-1 | . | TRBD2 | TRBV6-1 | CASNEASAGRIDEQFF | TGTGCCAGCAACGAAGCTAGCGCCGGGAGGATCGATGAGCAGTTCTTC
TRBJ2-1 | . | . | TRBV5-5 | CASSPSGGASYNEQFF | TGTGCCAGCAGCCCCTCCGGGGGAGCGTCCTACAATGAGCAGTTCTTC
TRBJ2-1 | . | TRBD2 | TRBV5-1 | CASSLPTSGDYNEQFF | TGCGCCAGCAGTCTTCCGACTAGCGGGGACTACAATGAGCAGTTCTTC
TRBJ2-2 | . | . | TRBV20-1 | CSAEGTKPANTGELFF | TGCAGTGCTGAGGGGACCAAGCCCGCGAACACCGGGGAGCTGTTTTTT
TRBJ1-1 | few | . | TRBV20-1 | CSARRVSTEAFF | TGCAGTGCACGGAGAGTGAGCACTGAAGCTTTCTTT
TRBJ2-7 | . | TRBD2 | TRBV5-1 | CASSWAAGGPYEQYF | TGCGCCAGCAGCTGGGCAGCGGGAGGGCCGTACGAGCAGTACTTC
TRBJ1-2 | few | . | TRBV12-3/TRBV12-4 | CASSLRVGYTF | TGTGCCAGCAGTTTAAGGGTTGGCTACACCTTC
TRBJ2-3 | few | . | TRBV27 | CASKTGGTDTQYF | TGTGCCAGCAAAACAGGCGGCACAGATACGCAGTATTTT
TRBJ1-2 | few | . | TRBV21-1 | CASSKDADRDHGYTF | TGTGCCAGCAGCAAAGACGCGGACAGGGACCATGGCTACACCTTC
TRBJ1-6 | few | . | TRBV29-1 | CSVSPGFGSPLHF | TGCAGCGTTTCCCCAGGGTTCGGCTCACCCCTCCACTTT